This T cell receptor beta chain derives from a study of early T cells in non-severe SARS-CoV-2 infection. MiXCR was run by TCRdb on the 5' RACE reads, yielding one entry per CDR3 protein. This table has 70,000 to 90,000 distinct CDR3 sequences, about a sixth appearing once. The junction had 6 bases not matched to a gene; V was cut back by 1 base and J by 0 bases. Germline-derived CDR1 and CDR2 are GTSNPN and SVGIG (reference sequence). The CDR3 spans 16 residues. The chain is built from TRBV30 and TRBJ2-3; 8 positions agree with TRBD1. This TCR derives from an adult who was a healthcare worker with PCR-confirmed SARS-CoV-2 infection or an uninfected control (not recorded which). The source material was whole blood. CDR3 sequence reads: CAWSAYDRGSTDTQYF. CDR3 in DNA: TGTGCCTGGAGTGCGTACGACAGGGGAAGCACAGATACGCAGTATTTT.